This TCR beta chain was retrieved from a study of Ad26.COV2.S vaccination and SARS-CoV-2 variants. Study-wide results and limits: Recipients of either vaccine or placebo displayed similar breadth of non-spike TCRs.

Clones were read by immunoSEQ multiplex PCR, and TCRdb kept only the in-frame ones, dropping some. The table has roughly 180,000 clones, approximately 90% seen once. The trim removed 5 bases at V and 2 bases at J, leaving 12 bases unmatched. CDR1 is MRHNA, CDR2 SNTAGT, per germline. The CDR3 extends over 19 amino acids. This clone came up once. Its antigen is not known. Here the sequenced sample was peripheral blood, taken after recovery from COVID-19. This TCR was sampled from a human donor who had recovered from COVID-19. The chain joins TRBV6-4 to TRBJ2-1; 13 bases match TRBD2. The CDR3 DNA sequence: TGTGCCAGCAGTCCCGGTTTACTAGCGGGGGGGCCCGCCTACAATGAGCAGTTCTTC. This codes for CASSPGLLAGGPAYNEQFF.